These 5 T cell receptor beta chains were sequenced from one sample in a study of control samples from healthy donors and cancer patients. Clones were read by immunoSEQ multiplex PCR, and TCRdb kept only the in-frame ones, dropping some. This sample yields 150,000 or so clones, of which roughly 92% are seen a single time; approximately 0.7% belongs to the top ten. The sample was blood. The receptor source for this set is a woman aged 30 to 39 in good health.

The genes are TRBV11-1 and TRBJ2-7; D is unclear. Germline values: CDR1 SGHAT, CDR2 FQDESV (reference sequence). The length of the CDR3 is 12 residues. V was cut by 1 base and J by 5 bases, with 6 bases left in between. The CDR3 bases are TGTGCCAGCAGCTTAGATTTCCACGAGCAGTACTTC. Amino acid sequence: CASSLDFHEQYF.

V usage is TRBV19 and J usage is TRBJ1-4, with D possibly being TRBD1 (6 bases). In germline, CDR1 is LNHDA, CDR2 SQIVND (reference sequence). Trimming took 2 bases from V and 8 from J, leaving 9 bases between them. CDR3 size: 13 residues. The CDR3 loop is CASSIQGREKLFF. The CDR3 DNA reads as TGTGCCAGTAGTATACAGGGGAGGGAAAAACTGTTTTTT.

The chain employs TRBV2 and TRBJ2-1; D is ambiguous. V lost 6 bases and J 5 bases, leaving 11 bases between the germline ends. The CDR3 covers 13 residues. Germline CDR1 SNHLY, CDR2 FYNNEI. CDR3 bases: TGTGCCAGCAGGGTGGCGGTAAACAATGAGCAGTTCTTC. Translation gives CASRVAVNNEQFF.

The V call is TRBV28, the J call TRBJ1-5, with D unresolved. Germline CDR1 and CDR2: MDHEN and SYDVKM. CDR3 length: 13 amino acids. Written as DNA, the CDR3 is TGTGGTTGTGGGCCCCGAATTTGGCAGCCCCAGCATTTT. Protein product: CGCGPRIWQPQHF.

V is TRBV7-9 and J is TRBJ2-1; 7 positions agree with TRBD2. Germline V gives CDR1 SEHNR, CDR2 FQNEAQ (reference sequence). CDR3 length equals 16 residues. After removal of 5 bases from V and 5 bases from J, the junction contained 12 bases not matched to a gene. The DNA of the CDR3 is TGTGCCAGCAGCATCCCCGACCCAACTAGCGACAATGAGCAGTTCTTC. Translation: CASSIPDPTSDNEQFF.